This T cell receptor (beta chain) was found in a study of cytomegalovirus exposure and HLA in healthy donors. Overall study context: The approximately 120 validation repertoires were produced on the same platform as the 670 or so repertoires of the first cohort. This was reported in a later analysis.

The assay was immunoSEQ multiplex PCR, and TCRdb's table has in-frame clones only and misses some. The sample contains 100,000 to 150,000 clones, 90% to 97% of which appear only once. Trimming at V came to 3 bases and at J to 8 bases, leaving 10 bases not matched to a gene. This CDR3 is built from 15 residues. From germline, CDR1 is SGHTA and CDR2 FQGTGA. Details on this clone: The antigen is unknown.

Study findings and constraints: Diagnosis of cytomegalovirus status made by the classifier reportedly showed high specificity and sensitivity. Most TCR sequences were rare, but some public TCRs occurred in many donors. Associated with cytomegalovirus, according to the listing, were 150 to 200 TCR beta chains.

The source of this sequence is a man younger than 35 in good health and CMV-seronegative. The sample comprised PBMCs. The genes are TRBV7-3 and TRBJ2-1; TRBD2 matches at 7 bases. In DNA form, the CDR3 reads TGTGCCAGCAGCTTTAGCGGGTTTACCGGGGATGAGCAGTTCTTC. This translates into CASSFSGFTGDEQFF.